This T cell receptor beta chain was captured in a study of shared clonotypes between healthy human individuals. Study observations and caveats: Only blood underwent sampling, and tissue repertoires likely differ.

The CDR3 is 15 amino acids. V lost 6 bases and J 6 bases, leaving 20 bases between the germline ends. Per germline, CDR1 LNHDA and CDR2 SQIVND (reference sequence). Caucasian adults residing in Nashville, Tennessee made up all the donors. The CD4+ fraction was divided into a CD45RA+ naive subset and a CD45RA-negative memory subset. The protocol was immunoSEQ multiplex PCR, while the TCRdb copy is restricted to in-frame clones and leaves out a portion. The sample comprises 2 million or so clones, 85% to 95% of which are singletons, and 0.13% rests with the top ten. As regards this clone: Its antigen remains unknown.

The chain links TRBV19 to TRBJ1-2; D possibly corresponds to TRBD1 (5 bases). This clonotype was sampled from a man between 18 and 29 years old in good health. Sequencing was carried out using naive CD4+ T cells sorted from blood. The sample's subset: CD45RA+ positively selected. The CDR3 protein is CASRDRAGRLNGYTF. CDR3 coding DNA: TGTGCCAGTAGGGATCGGGCGGGGCGGCTGAATGGCTACACCTTC.